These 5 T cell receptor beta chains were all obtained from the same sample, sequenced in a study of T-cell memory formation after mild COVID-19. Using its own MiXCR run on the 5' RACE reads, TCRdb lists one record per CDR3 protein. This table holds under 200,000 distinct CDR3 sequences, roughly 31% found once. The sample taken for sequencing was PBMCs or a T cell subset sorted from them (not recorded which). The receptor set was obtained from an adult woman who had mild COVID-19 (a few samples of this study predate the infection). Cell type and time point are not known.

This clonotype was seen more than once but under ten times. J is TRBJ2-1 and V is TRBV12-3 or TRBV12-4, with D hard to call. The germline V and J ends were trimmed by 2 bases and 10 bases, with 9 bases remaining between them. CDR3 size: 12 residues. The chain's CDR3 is CASSLLRKEQFF. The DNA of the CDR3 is TGTGCCAGCAGTTTACTGCGTAAGGAGCAGTTCTTC.

The CDR3 DNA reads as TGTGCCATCAGTGAGTCTGAAAGGGGGGCCACCCCCACAGATACGCAGTATTTT. Residues: CAISESERGATPTDTQYF. V usage is TRBV10-3 and J usage is TRBJ2-3; D might be TRBD1 or TRBD2, each matching 6 bases. CDR3 length equals 18 residues. The V end was cut by 0 bases, the J end by 2 bases, with 18 bases between. Germline V CDR1 and CDR2: ENHRY, SYGVKD.

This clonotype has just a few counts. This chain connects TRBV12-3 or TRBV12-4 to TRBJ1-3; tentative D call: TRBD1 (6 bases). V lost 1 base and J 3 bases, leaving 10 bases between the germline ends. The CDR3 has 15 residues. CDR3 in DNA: TGTGCCAGCAGTTTAGGAGGGGGAAGTGGAAACACCATATATTTT. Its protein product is CASSLGGGSGNTIYF.

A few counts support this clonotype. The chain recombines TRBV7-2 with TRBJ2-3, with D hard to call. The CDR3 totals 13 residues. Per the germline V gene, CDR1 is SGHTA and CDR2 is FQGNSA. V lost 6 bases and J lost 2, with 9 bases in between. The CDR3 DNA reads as TGTGCCAGCAGGGTCCCCCCCACAGATACGCAGTATTTT. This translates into CASRVPPTDTQYF.

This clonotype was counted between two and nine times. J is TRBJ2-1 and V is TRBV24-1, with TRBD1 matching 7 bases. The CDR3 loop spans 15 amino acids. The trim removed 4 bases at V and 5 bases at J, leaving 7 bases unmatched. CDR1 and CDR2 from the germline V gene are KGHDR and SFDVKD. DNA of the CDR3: TGTGCCACCAGTGACTCCGGGACAGTCGACAATGAGCAGTTCTTC. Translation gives CATSDSGTVDNEQFF.